This TCR beta chain was recovered during a study of blood T cell repertoires in COVID-19. V was clipped by 3 bases and J by 8 bases, with 11 bases between them. The CDR3 has 13 residues. Germline lookup yields CDR1 SGHRS and CDR2 YFSETQ. Profiling relied on immunoSEQ multiplex PCR, and the TCRdb table lists in-frame clones only, not all of them. The profile shows approximately 280,000 clones, approximately 90% of them singletons. The chain carries TRBV5-1 and TRBJ1-4; no firm D call. The sequence came from a man in his forties with acute or convalescent COVID-19. The specimen sequenced was peripheral blood. CDR3 loop: CASSSGVGEKLFF. DNA of the CDR3: TGCGCCAGCAGCTCCGGGGTCGGGGAAAAACTGTTTTTT.